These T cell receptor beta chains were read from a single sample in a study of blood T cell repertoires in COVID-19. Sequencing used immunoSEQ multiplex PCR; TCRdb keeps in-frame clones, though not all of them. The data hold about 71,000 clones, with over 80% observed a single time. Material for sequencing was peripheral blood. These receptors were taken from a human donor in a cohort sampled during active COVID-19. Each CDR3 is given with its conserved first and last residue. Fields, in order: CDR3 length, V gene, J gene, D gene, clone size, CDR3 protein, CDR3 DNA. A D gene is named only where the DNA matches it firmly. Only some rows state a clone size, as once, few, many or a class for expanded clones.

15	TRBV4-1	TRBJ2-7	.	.	CASSQDQGRTYEQYF	TGCGCCAGCAGCCAAGATCAGGGCAGAACCTACGAGCAGTACTTC
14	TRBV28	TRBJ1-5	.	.	CASSLSPYNQPQHF	TGTGCCAGCAGTTTAAGCCCATACAATCAGCCCCAGCATTTT
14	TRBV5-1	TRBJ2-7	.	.	CASSPDRVGGEQYF	TGCGCCAGCAGCCCAGACAGGGTCGGGGGTGAGCAGTACTTC
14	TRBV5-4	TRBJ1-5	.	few	CASSLYGRNQPQHF	TGTGCCAGCAGCTTATATGGCCGCAATCAGCCCCAGCATTTT
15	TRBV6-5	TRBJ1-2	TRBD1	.	CASSPPRDRASGYTF	TGTGCCAGCAGTCCTCCCCGGGACAGGGCCTCTGGCTACACCTTC
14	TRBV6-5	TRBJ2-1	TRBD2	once	CASSRTSGSNEQFF	TGTGCCAGCAGTCGGACTAGCGGGAGCAATGAGCAGTTCTTC
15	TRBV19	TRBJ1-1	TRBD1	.	CASSQKGAEYTEAFF	TGTGCCAGTAGCCAAAAGGGGGCAGAATACACTGAAGCTTTCTTT
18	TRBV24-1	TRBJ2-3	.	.	CATSDLQARGGGTDTQYF	TGTGCCACCAGTGATTTACAAGCTCGCGGAGGGGGCACAGATACGCAGTATTTT
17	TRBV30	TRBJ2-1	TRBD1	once	CAWSVPIRDRRLWEQFF	TGTGCCTGGAGTGTACCGATCCGGGACAGGCGACTGTGGGAGCAGTTCTTC
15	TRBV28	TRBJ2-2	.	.	CASSLSSARTGELFF	TGTGCCAGCAGTTTATCAAGTGCTCGGACCGGGGAGCTGTTTTTT
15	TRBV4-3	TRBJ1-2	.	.	CASSQDLAGSGGYTF	TGCGCCAGCAGCCAAGATTTGGCAGGGTCGGGTGGCTACACCTTC
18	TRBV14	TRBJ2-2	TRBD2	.	CASSQERRAGVNTGELFF	TGTGCCAGCAGCCAAGAGAGGCGAGCGGGGGTTAACACCGGGGAGCTGTTTTTT
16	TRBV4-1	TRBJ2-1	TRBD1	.	CASSHEWLGQSNEQFF	TGCGCCAGCAGCCATGAATGGTTGGGACAGAGCAATGAGCAGTTCTTC
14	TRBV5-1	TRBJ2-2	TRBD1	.	CATKGGWNTGELFF	TGCGCCACCAAAGGGGGCTGGAACACCGGGGAGCTGTTTTTT
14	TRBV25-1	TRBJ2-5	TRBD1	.	CASSKDRGPRAQYF	TGTGCCAGCAGTAAGGACAGGGGGCCACGTGCCCAGTACTTC
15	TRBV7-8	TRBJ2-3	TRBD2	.	CASSLVAGATDTQYF	TGTGCCAGCAGCTTAGTAGCGGGGGCCACAGATACGCAGTATTTT
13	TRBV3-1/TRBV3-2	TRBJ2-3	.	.	CASSPLGTDTQYF	TGTGCCAGCAGCCCCCTCGGCACAGATACGCAGTATTTT
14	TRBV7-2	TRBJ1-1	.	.	CASSLEGLNTEAFF	TGTGCCAGCAGCTTAGAGGGGCTGAACACTGAAGCTTTCTTT
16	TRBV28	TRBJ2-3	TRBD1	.	CASSLAAGGNTDTQYF	TGTGCCAGCAGTTTAGCCGCAGGGGGCAACACAGATACGCAGTATTTT
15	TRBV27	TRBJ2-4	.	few	CARMPGTRAKNIQYF	TGTGCCAGAATGCCCGGGACAAGGGCCAAAAACATTCAGTACTTC
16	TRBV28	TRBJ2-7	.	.	CASSLLISTISYEQYF	TGTGCCAGCAGTTTGCTCATCAGCACTATCTCCTACGAGCAGTACTTC
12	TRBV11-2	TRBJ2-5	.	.	CASSLLVETQYF	TGTGCCAGCAGCTTACTTGTGGAGACCCAGTACTTC
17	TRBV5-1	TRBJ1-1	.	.	CASSLDPGQQGFTEAFF	TGCGCCAGCAGCTTGGATCCAGGGCAGCAGGGATTCACTGAAGCTTTCTTT
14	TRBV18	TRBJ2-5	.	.	CASSPPTKTETQYF	TGTGCCAGCTCACCACCGACTAAGACGGAGACCCAGTACTTC
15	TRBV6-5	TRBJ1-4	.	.	CASSTLRVVREKLFF	TGTGCCAGCAGTACTCTCAGGGTTGTTCGAGAAAAACTGTTTTTT
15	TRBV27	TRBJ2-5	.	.	CASSMQGLSRETQYF	TGTGCCAGCAGTATGCAAGGACTGAGTCGAGAGACCCAGTACTTC
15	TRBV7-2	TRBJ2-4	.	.	CASTALRGGGNIQYF	TGTGCCAGCACCGCACTTAGGGGGGGCGGAAACATTCAGTACTTC
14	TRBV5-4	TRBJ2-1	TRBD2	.	CASSFSGSYNEQFF	TGTGCCAGCAGCTTTAGCGGGAGTTACAATGAGCAGTTCTTC
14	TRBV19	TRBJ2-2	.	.	CATTGGKNTGELFF	TGTGCCACTACCGGGGGAAAGAACACCGGGGAGCTGTTTTTT
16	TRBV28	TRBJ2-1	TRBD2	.	CASSSPTSGARNEQFF	TGTGCCAGCAGTTCCCCGACTAGCGGAGCGAGGAATGAGCAGTTCTTC
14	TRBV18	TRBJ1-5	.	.	CASSPGDTNQPQHF	TGTGCCAGCTCACCAGGGGACACCAATCAGCCCCAGCATTTT
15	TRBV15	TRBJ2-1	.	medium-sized	CATSRGRDLYNEQFF	TGTGCCACCAGCAGAGGGAGGGACTTATACAATGAGCAGTTCTTC
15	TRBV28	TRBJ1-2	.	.	CASSLRGGANYGYTF	TGTGCCAGCAGTTTACGCGGGGGAGCCAACTATGGCTACACCTTC
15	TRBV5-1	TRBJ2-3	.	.	CASRSSRWGTDTQYF	TGCGCCAGCAGGTCCTCCAGGTGGGGCACAGATACGCAGTATTTT
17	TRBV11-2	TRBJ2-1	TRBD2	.	CASSFGRLAGRGNEQFF	TGTGCCAGCAGCTTCGGGCGACTAGCGGGACGAGGAAATGAGCAGTTCTTC
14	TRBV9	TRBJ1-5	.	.	CASSVNDRNQPQHF	TGTGCCAGCAGCGTAAATGACAGAAATCAGCCCCAGCATTTT
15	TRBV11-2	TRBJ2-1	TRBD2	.	CASSLLGLAGGKQFF	TGTGCCAGCAGCTTACTCGGTCTAGCGGGGGGGAAGCAGTTCTTC
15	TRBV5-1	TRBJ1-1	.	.	CASSLSGTLNTEAFF	TGCGCCAGCAGCTTGTCCGGGACACTGAACACTGAAGCTTTCTTT
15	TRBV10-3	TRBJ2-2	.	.	CAVADRSANTGELFF	TGTGCCGTCGCAGACAGGTCCGCGAACACCGGGGAGCTGTTTTTT
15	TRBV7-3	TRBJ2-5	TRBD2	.	CASSFLAGPQETQYF	TGTGCCAGCAGCTTTTTAGCGGGACCTCAAGAGACCCAGTACTTC
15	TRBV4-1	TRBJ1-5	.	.	CASSRGQSPSQPQHF	TGCGCCAGCAGCCGAGGACAGTCCCCATCTCAGCCCCAGCATTTT
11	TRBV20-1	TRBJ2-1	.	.	CSAFLVNEQFF	TGCAGTGCCTTCCTAGTGAATGAGCAGTTCTTC
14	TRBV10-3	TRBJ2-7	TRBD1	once	CAISGTGRAYEQYF	TGTGCCATCAGTGGGACAGGGCGAGCCTACGAGCAGTACTTC